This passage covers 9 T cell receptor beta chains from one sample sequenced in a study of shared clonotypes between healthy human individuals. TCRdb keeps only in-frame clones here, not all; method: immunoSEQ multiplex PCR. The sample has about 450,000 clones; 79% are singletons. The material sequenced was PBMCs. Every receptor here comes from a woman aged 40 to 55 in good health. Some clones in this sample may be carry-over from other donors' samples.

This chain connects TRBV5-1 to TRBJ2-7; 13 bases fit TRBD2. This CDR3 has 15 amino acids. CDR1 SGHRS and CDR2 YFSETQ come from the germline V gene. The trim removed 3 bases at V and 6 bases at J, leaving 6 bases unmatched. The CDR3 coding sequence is TGCGCCAGCAGCTATGGACTAGCGGGAGCGGGCGAGCAGTACTTC. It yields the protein CASSYGLAGAGEQYF.

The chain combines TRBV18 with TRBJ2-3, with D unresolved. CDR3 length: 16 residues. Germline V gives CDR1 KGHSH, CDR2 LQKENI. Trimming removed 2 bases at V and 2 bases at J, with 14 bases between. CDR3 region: CASSPLAKGSTDTQYF. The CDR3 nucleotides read TGTGCCAGCTCACCATTGGCGAAGGGTTCCACAGATACGCAGTATTTT.

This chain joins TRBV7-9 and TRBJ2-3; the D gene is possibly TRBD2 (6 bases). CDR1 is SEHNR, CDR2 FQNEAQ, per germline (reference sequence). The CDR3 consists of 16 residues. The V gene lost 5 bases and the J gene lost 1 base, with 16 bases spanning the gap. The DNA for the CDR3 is TGTGCCAGCAGCCCACCCGGGAGTCGGGGCACAGATACGCAGTATTTT. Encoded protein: CASSPPGSRGTDTQYF. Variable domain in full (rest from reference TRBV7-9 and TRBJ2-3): DTGVSQNPRHKITKRGQNVTFRCDPISEHNRLYWYRQTLGQGPEFLTYFQNEAQLEKSRLLSDRFSAERPKGSFSTLEIQRTEQGDSAMYLCASSPPGSRGTDTQYFGPGTRLTVL.

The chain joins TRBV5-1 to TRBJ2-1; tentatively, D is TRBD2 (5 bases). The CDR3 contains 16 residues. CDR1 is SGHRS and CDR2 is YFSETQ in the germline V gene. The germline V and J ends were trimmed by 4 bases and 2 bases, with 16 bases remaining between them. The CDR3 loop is CASSETRGRAYNEQFF. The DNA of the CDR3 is TGCGCCAGCAGCGAAACTAGAGGGCGGGCCTACAATGAGCAGTTCTTC. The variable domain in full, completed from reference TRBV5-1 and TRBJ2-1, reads KAGVTQTPRYLIKTRGQQVTLSCSPISGHRSVSWYQQTPGQGLQFLFEYFSETQRNKGNFPGRFSGRQFSNSRSEMNVSTLELGDSALYLCASSETRGRAYNEQFFGPGTRLTVL.

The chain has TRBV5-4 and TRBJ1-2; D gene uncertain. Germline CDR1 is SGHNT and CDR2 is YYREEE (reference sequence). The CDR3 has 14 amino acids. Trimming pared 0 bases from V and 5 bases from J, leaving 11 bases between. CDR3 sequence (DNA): TGTGCCAGCAGCTTGGCGGGCGGGGAATATGGCTACACCTTC. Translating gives CASSLAGGEYGYTF.

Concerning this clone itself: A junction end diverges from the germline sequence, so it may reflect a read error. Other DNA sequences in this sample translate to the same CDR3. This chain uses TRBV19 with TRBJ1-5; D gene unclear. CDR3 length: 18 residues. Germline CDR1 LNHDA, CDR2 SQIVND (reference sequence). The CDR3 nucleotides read TGTGCCAGTAGTACCACCCGCCCGACGTTAACGAGCAATCAGCCCCAGCACTTT. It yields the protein CASSTTRPTLTSNQPQHF.

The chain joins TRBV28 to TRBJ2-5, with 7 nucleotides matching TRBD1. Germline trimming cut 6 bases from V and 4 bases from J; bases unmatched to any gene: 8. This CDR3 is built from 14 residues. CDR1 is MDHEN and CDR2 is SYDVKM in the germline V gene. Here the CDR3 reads CASRLDRVGETQYF. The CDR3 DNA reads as TGTGCCAGCAGGCTTGACAGGGTAGGAGAGACCCAGTACTTC.

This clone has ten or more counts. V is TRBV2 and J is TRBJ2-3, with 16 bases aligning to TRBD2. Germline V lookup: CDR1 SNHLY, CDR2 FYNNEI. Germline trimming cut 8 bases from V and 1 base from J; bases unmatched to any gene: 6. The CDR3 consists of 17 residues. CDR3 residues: CASGDGTSGGGTDTQYF. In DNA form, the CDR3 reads TGTGCCAGCGGGGACGGGACTAGCGGGGGGGGCACAGATACGCAGTATTTT.

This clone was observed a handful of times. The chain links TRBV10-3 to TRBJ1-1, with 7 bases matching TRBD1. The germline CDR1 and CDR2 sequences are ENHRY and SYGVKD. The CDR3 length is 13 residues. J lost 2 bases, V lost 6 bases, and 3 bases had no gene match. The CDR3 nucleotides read TGTGCCATCAGAAGGGACAGTAACACTGAAGCTTTCTTT. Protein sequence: CAIRRDSNTEAFF.